The entry below gives a single T cell receptor beta chain sequence along with its context. This sample was taken from a study of PD-L1 blockade in urothelial cancer. For the study at large: The year 2014 saw patients start atezolizumab, 1,200 mg intravenously every 3 weeks. Male patients with bladder-origin urothelial cancer numbered twenty-five of 29.

V shed 2 bases, J shed 3 bases, and the junction held 8 bases outside the gene matches. The CDR3 loop spans 17 amino acids. Germline V lookup: CDR1 SGHKS, CDR2 YYEKEE (reference sequence). Here immunoSEQ multiplex PCR was the method, and the copy in TCRdb shows in-frame clones only, minus some. The table records roughly 120,000 clones, under 95% of them present only once. Time point in this sample: peripheral blood 6 weeks after treatment start. The chain employs TRBV5-5 and TRBJ2-2, with 9 bases aligning to TRBD2. This sequence originates from a man aged 60 to 69 with urothelial cancer. The sequenced sample was PBMCs, obtained around atezolizumab (anti-PD-L1) treatment. CDR3 DNA sequence: TGTGCCAGCAGCTTCGCGCCTAGCGGGGCCTACACCGGGGAGCTGTTTTTT. The encoded protein is CASSFAPSGAYTGELFF.